This TCR beta chain emerged from a study of blood T cells in healthy people across ages. Through a sample-barcoded 5' primer and a J-beta primer mix, a second PCR was run for about 6 to 12 cycles. TCRdb reprocessed the 5' RACE reads with MiXCR, giving one entry per CDR3 protein. Of around 1.5 million distinct CDR3 sequences listed, approximately 32% were seen once; the top ten hold around 11%. CDR1 SQVTM and CDR2 ANQGSEA come from the germline V gene. V was cut by 3 bases and J by 4 bases, with 18 bases left in between. The CDR3 sequence is 15 residues long. Sequenced material: blood. The TCR was taken from a woman in her 30s in good health. The chain carries TRBV29-1 and TRBJ1-1; D may be TRBD1 (6 bases). In DNA, the CDR3 is TGCAGCGTTGAGGGGGCTCGGGCTGTGGGCACTGAAGCTTTCTTT. It yields the protein CSVEGARAVGTEAFF.